These T cell receptor beta chains were read from a single sample in a study of cytomegalovirus exposure and HLA in healthy donors. Generated by immunoSEQ multiplex PCR, the TCRdb table keeps only in-frame clones and is missing some. The sample contains 250,000 to 400,000 clones, approximately 86% of which appear only once. Source material: PBMCs. All receptors derive from a young man in good health and CMV-seronegative. The CDR3 runs from the conserved cysteine through the conserved F or W. Fields, in order: J gene, D gene, CDR3 length, V gene, CDR3 protein, CDR3 DNA. A D gene is named only where the DNA matches it firmly.

j_gene: TRBJ1-3
d_gene: -
len: 15
v_gene: TRBV9
CDR3aa: CASSVGRFSENTIYF
CDR3nt: TGTGCCAGCAGCGTAGGCCGTTTTAGTGAAAACACCATATATTTT

j_gene: TRBJ2-7
d_gene: TRBD1
len: 15
v_gene: TRBV27
CDR3aa: CASSGTGAPLWEQYF
CDR3nt: TGTGCCAGCAGTGGCACAGGGGCGCCTCTCTGGGAGCAGTACTTC

j_gene: TRBJ1-1
d_gene: -
len: 15
v_gene: TRBV6-5
CDR3aa: CASSSLRTGDSEAFF
CDR3nt: TGTGCCAGCAGTTCCCTTAGGACGGGGGATTCTGAAGCTTTCTTT

j_gene: TRBJ2-5
d_gene: TRBD1
len: 14
v_gene: TRBV18
CDR3aa: CASSPTGVGETQYF
CDR3nt: TGTGCCAGCTCACCAACAGGGGTCGGGGAGACCCAGTACTTC

j_gene: TRBJ2-5
d_gene: -
len: 15
v_gene: TRBV6-5
CDR3aa: CASSATFAGLETQYF
CDR3nt: TGTGCCAGCAGTGCCACGTTTGCGGGGTTAGAGACCCAGTACTTC

j_gene: TRBJ1-2
d_gene: -
len: 11
v_gene: TRBV29-1
CDR3aa: CSVDSDYGYTF
CDR3nt: TGCAGCGTTGATTCCGACTATGGCTACACCTTC

j_gene: TRBJ2-7
d_gene: -
len: 15
v_gene: TRBV27
CDR3aa: CASNGADARAYEQYF
CDR3nt: TGTGCCAGCAATGGTGCAGATGCCCGGGCCTACGAGCAGTACTTC

j_gene: TRBJ2-1
d_gene: TRBD1
len: 16
v_gene: TRBV6-5
CDR3aa: CASSSLGTGEGNEQFF
CDR3nt: TGTGCCAGCAGTTCTTTAGGGACAGGGGAGGGCAATGAGCAGTTCTTC

j_gene: TRBJ2-1
d_gene: TRBD2
len: 15
v_gene: TRBV2
CDR3aa: CASPRGTSVRNEQFF
CDR3nt: TGTGCCAGCCCACGAGGGACTAGCGTCCGGAATGAGCAGTTCTTC

j_gene: TRBJ2-1
d_gene: -
len: 14
v_gene: TRBV14
CDR3aa: CASSQPRFRNEQFF
CDR3nt: TGTGCCAGCAGCCAACCGAGGTTCCGGAATGAGCAGTTCTTC

j_gene: TRBJ1-4
d_gene: -
len: 15
v_gene: TRBV5-4
CDR3aa: CASSLATDNNEKLFF
CDR3nt: TGTGCCAGCAGCTTGGCGACAGATAATAATGAAAAACTGTTTTTT

j_gene: TRBJ2-5
d_gene: TRBD2
len: 17
v_gene: TRBV7-6
CDR3aa: CASSLWDSGGMVETQYF
CDR3nt: TGTGCCAGCAGCTTATGGGACAGCGGGGGGATGGTCGAGACCCAGTACTTC

j_gene: TRBJ1-2
d_gene: -
len: 14
v_gene: TRBV5-4
CDR3aa: CASSFFPGDYGYTF
CDR3nt: TGTGCCAGCAGCTTTTTTCCAGGGGACTATGGCTACACCTTC

j_gene: TRBJ1-2
d_gene: -
len: 16
v_gene: TRBV19
CDR3aa: CASMSSGKRANYGYTF
CDR3nt: TGTGCCAGTATGTCGTCAGGGAAGAGAGCTAACTATGGCTACACCTTC

j_gene: TRBJ1-1
d_gene: TRBD1
len: 15
v_gene: TRBV4-3
CDR3aa: CASSQGTGGVTEAFF
CDR3nt: TGCGCCAGCAGCCAAGGGACAGGGGGAGTCACTGAAGCTTTCTTT

j_gene: TRBJ1-1
d_gene: TRBD1
len: 14
v_gene: TRBV7-9
CDR3aa: CARDRVGSNTEAFF
CDR3nt: TGTGCCAGGGACAGGGTGGGCTCGAACACTGAAGCTTTCTTT

j_gene: TRBJ1-2
d_gene: TRBD1
len: 16
v_gene: TRBV27
CDR3aa: CASSLNGRQGRDGYTF
CDR3nt: TGTGCCAGCAGTTTAAACGGGCGACAGGGACGGGATGGCTACACCTTC

j_gene: TRBJ1-1
d_gene: -
len: 14
v_gene: TRBV10-1
CDR3aa: CASSEEGRNTEAFF
CDR3nt: TGCGCCAGCAGTGAGGAGGGTCGGAACACTGAAGCTTTCTTT

j_gene: TRBJ1-5
d_gene: -
len: 13
v_gene: TRBV6-6
CDR3aa: CASSSEGLGPQHF
CDR3nt: TGTGCCAGCAGTTCAGAGGGCTTGGGGCCCCAGCATTTT

j_gene: TRBJ2-5
d_gene: TRBD2
len: 18
v_gene: TRBV11-2
CDR3aa: CASSSLGSSGPYQETQYF
CDR3nt: TGTGCCAGCAGCTCATTAGGATCTAGCGGACCGTACCAAGAGACCCAGTACTTC

j_gene: TRBJ1-3
d_gene: -
len: 16
v_gene: TRBV7-2
CDR3aa: CASSLGLRGRINTIYF
CDR3nt: TGTGCCAGCAGCTTAGGGCTTAGGGGCAGAATAAACACCATATATTTT

j_gene: TRBJ1-2
d_gene: TRBD1
len: 16
v_gene: TRBV5-1
CDR3aa: CASSLEGGTANYGYTF
CDR3nt: TGCGCCAGCAGCTTGGAGGGTGGGACAGCTAACTATGGCTACACCTTC

j_gene: TRBJ1-5
d_gene: TRBD1
len: 17
v_gene: TRBV27
CDR3aa: CASSPRTGGTLTQPQHF
CDR3nt: TGTGCCAGCAGCCCTAGGACAGGGGGCACCTTAACTCAGCCCCAGCATTTT

j_gene: TRBJ2-3
d_gene: TRBD1
len: 15
v_gene: TRBV7-6
CDR3aa: CASSLTGGFADTQYF
CDR3nt: TGTGCCAGCAGCCTGACAGGGGGCTTCGCAGATACGCAGTATTTT

j_gene: TRBJ2-3
d_gene: -
len: 18
v_gene: TRBV2
CDR3aa: CASSEALPGLVSTDTQYF
CDR3nt: TGTGCCAGCAGTGAAGCCCTCCCTGGACTGGTTAGCACAGATACGCAGTATTTT

j_gene: TRBJ1-1
d_gene: -
len: 12
v_gene: TRBV7-2
CDR3aa: CASSQSGYEAFF
CDR3nt: TGTGCCAGCAGCCAATCAGGCTATGAAGCTTTCTTT

j_gene: TRBJ2-5
d_gene: TRBD1
len: 16
v_gene: TRBV4-3
CDR3aa: CASSQDFSGTGFSQYF
CDR3nt: TGCGCCAGCAGCCAAGATTTTTCAGGGACAGGTTTTTCCCAGTACTTC

j_gene: TRBJ2-7
d_gene: -
len: 13
v_gene: TRBV7-2
CDR3aa: CASSWTVDYEQYF
CDR3nt: TGTGCCAGCAGCTGGACAGTGGACTACGAGCAGTACTTC